This TCR beta chain was captured in a study of beta chain features in type 1 diabetes. With V trimmed by 1 base and J by 1 base, 2 bases remained unmatched. The CDR3 is 16 amino acids. Germline CDR1 reads SGHDT; CDR2 reads YYEEEE. TCRB transcripts that were expressed got sequenced, as all of the isolated RNA had been reverse transcribed. TCRdb keeps only in-frame clones here, not all; method: immunoSEQ multiplex PCR. The sample has more than 25,000 clones, 56% seen once. As concerns this clone: Its antigen remains unidentified.

Study findings and constraints: The question left open here concerned HLA type influencing TCRB rearrangement. Significant though moderate, a shortening of TCRB CDR3s appeared in all four CD4+ subsets of Type 1 diabetes patients.

This chain uses TRBV5-6 with TRBJ2-2, with 9 bases aligning to TRBD1. The sample comprised Tregs from blood. This TCR came from a woman between 18 and 29 years old with type 1 diabetes. CDR3 loop: CASSLRGQGNTGELFF. CDR3 bases: TGTGCCAGCAGCTTGAGGGGACAGGGGAACACCGGGGAGCTGTTTTTT.